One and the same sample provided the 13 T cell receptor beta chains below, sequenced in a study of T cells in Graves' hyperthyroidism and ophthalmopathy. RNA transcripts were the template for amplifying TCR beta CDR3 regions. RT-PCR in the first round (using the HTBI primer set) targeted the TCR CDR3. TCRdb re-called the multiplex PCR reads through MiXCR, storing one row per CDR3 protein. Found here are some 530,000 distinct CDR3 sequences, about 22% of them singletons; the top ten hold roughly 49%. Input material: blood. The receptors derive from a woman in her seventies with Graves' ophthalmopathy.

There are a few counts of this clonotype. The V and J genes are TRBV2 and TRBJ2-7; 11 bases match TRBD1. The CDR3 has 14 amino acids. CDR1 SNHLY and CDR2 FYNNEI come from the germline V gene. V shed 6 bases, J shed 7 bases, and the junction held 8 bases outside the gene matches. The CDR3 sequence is CASRRGQGAKEQYF. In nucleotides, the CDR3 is TGTGCCAGCAGAAGAGGACAGGGGGCTAAGGAGCAGTACTTC.

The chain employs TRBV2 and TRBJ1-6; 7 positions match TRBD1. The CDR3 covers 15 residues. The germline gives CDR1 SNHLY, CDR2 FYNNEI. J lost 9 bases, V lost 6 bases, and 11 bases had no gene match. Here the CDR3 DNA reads TGTGCCAGCAGCTCGGGACAGCCCAACCTTTCACCCCTCCACTTT. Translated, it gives CASSSGQPNLSPLHF.

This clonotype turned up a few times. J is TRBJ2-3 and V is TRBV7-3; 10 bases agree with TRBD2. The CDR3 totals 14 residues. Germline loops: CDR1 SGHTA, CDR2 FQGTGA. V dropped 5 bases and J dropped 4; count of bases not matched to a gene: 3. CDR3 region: CASSLAGVSDTQYF. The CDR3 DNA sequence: TGTGCCAGCAGCCTAGCGGGAGTTTCAGATACGCAGTATTTT.

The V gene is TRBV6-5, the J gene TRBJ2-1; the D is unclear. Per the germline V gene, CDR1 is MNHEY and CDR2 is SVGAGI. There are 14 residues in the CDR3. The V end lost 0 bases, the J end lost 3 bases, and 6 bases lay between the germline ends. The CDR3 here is CASSYSEVYNEQFF. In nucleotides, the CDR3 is TGTGCCAGCAGTTACTCGGAAGTCTACAATGAGCAGTTCTTC.

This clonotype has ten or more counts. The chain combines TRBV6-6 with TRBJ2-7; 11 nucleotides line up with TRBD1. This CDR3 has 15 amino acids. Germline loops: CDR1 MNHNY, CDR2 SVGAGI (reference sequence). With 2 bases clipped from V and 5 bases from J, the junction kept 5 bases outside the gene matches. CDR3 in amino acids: CASSYGGQGANEQYF. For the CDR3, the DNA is TGTGCCAGCAGTTACGGTGGACAGGGGGCAAACGAGCAGTACTTC.

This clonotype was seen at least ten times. CDR3 residues: CSVVGGSETQYF. The CDR3 DNA is TGCAGCGTTGTTGGGGGCTCAGAGACCCAGTACTTC. The chain employs TRBV29-1 and TRBJ2-5; D perhaps matches TRBD1 (6 bases). Germline CDR1 is SQVTM and CDR2 is ANQGSEA. V gave up 4 bases and J gave up 4 bases, with 10 bases separating them. This CDR3 contains 12 residues.

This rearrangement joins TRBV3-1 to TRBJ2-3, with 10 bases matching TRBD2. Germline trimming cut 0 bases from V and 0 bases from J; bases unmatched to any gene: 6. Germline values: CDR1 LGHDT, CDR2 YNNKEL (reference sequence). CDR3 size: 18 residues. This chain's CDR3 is CASSQDFSSGSSTDTQYF. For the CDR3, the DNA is TGTGCCAGCAGCCAAGATTTCTCTAGCGGGAGTAGCACAGATACGCAGTATTTT.

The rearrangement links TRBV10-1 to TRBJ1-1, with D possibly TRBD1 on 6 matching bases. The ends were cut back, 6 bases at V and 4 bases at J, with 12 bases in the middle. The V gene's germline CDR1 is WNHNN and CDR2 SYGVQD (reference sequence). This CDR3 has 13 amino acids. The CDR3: CASSRTVSTEAFF. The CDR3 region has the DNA TGCGCCAGCAGCAGGACAGTGAGCACTGAAGCTTTCTTT.

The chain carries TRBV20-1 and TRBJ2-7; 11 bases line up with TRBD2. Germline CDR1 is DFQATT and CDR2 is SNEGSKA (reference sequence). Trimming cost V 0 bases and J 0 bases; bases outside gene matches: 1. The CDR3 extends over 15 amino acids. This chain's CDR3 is CSARDTSGSSYEQYF. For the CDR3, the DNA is TGCAGTGCTAGAGATACTAGCGGGAGCTCCTACGAGCAGTACTTC.

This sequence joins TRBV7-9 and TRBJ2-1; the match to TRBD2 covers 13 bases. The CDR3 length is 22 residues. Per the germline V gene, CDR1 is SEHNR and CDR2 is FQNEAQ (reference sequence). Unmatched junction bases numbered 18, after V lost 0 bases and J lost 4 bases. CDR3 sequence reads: CASSLAGFGATGTSGMYNEQFF. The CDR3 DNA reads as TGTGCCAGCAGCTTAGCCGGATTTGGGGCCACCGGGACTAGCGGGATGTACAATGAGCAGTTCTTC.

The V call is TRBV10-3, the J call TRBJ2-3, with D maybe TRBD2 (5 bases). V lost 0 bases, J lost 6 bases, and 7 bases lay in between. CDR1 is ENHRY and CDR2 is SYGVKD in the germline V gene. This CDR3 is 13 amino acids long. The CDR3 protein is CAISESPGDTQYF. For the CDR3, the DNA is TGTGCCATCAGTGAGTCTCCGGGGGATACGCAGTATTTT.

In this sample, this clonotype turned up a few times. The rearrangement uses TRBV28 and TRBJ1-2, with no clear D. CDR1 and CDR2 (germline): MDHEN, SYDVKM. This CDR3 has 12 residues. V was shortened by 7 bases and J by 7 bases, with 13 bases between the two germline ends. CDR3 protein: CASTLMGGGYTF. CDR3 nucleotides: TGTGCCAGCACCCTCATGGGCGGTGGCTACACCTTC.

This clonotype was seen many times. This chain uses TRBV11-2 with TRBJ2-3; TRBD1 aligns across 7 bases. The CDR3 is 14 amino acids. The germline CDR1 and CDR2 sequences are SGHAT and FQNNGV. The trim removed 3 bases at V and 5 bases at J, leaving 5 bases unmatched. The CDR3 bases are TGTGCCAGCAGCTTGACAGGGATAGGAGATACGCAGTATTTT. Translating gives CASSLTGIGDTQYF.